This T cell receptor beta chain comes out of a study of blood T cells in healthy people across ages. To note about this clonotype: Its antigen is unknown.

Study-wide points: Greater diversity and more naive CD4+ cells were seen in long-lived donors than in aged donors. Possibly, changes in expanded clonotypes were confounded because donor CMV status was unknown. Unsorted PBMCs ruled out conclusive naive versus antigen-experienced comparison.

Then a second PCR, running roughly 7 to 11 cycles, was carried out with a sample-barcoded 5' primer and a J-beta primer mix. All samples yielded 3 million or more CDR3-containing paired-end reads. TCRdb ran MiXCR on the 5' RACE reads and lists one entry per CDR3 protein. Here the sample spans around 1,900,000 distinct CDR3 sequences, roughly 43% being singletons. The material sequenced was blood. This receptor was identified in a human donor in good health.

The CDR3 nucleotides read TGCGCCAGCAGCTCTCGCCCGCCTGAAGGGGGGATTTACAATGAGCAGTTCTTC. Amino acids: CASSSRPPEGGIYNEQFF. The chain employs TRBV4-1 and TRBJ2-1; D is possibly TRBD1 or TRBD2 (6 bases each). Germline assignment: CDR1 MGHRA and CDR2 YSYEKL. The V gene lost 5 bases and the J gene lost 4 bases, with 24 bases spanning the gap. This CDR3 comprises 18 residues.